A single sample gave rise to the 29 T cell receptor beta chains below, sequenced in a study of response to subunit inactivated influenza vaccine. Each CDR3 protein is one row after TCRdb ran MiXCR on the RT-PCR reads. The table records approximately 500,000 distinct CDR3 sequences, 13% to 15% of them present only once. Material: PBMCs from blood, obtained about 12 days after vaccination. The receptor set was obtained from a man in his fifties who received an inactivated influenza vaccine.

This clonotype was seen many times. The chain joins TRBV3-1 to TRBJ2-5; no clear D. This CDR3 is 14 amino acids long. Germline V gene sequence: CDR1 LGHDT, CDR2 YNNKEL (reference sequence). With 1 base removed from V and 1 base from J, the gap between germline ends came to 7 bases. The CDR3 DNA reads TGTGCCAGCAGCCAAGCGGAACCCCAAGAGACCCAGTACTTC. This codes for CASSQAEPQETQYF.

This clonotype was recorded once. A read error may produce the germline difference seen at one junction end. The J gene is TRBJ2-2, the V gene TRBV7-3; 13 bases match TRBD2. The CDR3 runs 19 residues. Germline V gene data show CDR1 as SGHTA and CDR2 as FQGTGA. The CDR3 sequence: CVSSPSWGTSGIRPGELFF. The CDR3 nucleotides read TGTGTCAGCAGCCCATCATGGGGGACTAGCGGGATTAGGCCCGGGGAGCTGTTTTTT.

This clonotype has a handful of counts. The genes are TRBV6-5 and TRBJ2-5, with D hard to call. V shed 0 bases and J shed 2 bases, with 7 bases lying between them. The CDR3 is made up of 14 amino acids. Per germline, CDR1 MNHEY and CDR2 SVGAGI. CDR3 coding DNA: TGTGCCAGCAGTTACTCTACGCAGCAAGAGACCCAGTACTTC. Amino acid sequence: CASSYSTQQETQYF.

There are a few counts of this clonotype. This rearrangement joins TRBV29-1 to TRBJ1-1; 7 bases match TRBD1. The V gene's germline CDR1 is SQVTM and CDR2 ANQGSEA. V lost 3 bases, J lost 0 bases, and 4 bases stayed unmatched. This CDR3 contains 14 residues. CDR3 protein: CSVEGQRMNTEAFF. CDR3 sequence (DNA): TGCAGCGTTGAGGGACAGAGAATGAACACTGAAGCTTTCTTT.

The V gene is TRBV6-1, the J gene TRBJ1-2; TRBD1 is a possible D gene (6 bases). Trimming took off 7 bases at V and 4 bases at J, with 19 bases between the two ends. In germline, CDR1 is MNHNS, CDR2 SASEGT. This CDR3 is 15 amino acids long. The DNA for the CDR3 is TGTGCCAGCATAAGGACAGAGGGGCTGAGCTATGGCTACACCTTC. Its translation: CASIRTEGLSYGYTF.

This chain links TRBV30 with TRBJ1-5; the D is unclear. The CDR3 is 13 amino acids. Germline V gene data show CDR1 as GTSNPN and CDR2 as SVGIG (reference sequence). V lost 1 base to trimming and J lost 6 bases, with 10 bases between them. The DNA for the CDR3 is TGTGCCTGGAGTGGATCCGGTACTCAGCCCCAGCATTTT. Residues: CAWSGSGTQPQHF.

This clonotype was seen just once. The junction shows a germline mismatch at one end, possibly a read error. The genes are TRBV29-1 and TRBJ2-3, with 14 bases that match TRBD2. Germline loops: CDR1 SQVTM, CDR2 ANQGSEA. The CDR3 spans 15 residues. The CDR3 DNA is TGCAGCGTTGTTGGACTAGCGGGGGGAACAGATACGCAGTTTTTT. Translated, it gives CSVVGLAGGTDTQFF.

This clonotype was detected only a few times. The chain recombines TRBV5-8 with TRBJ2-7; TRBD1 matches 8 bases. The CDR3 has 14 amino acids. Per germline, CDR1 SGHTS and CDR2 YDEGEE. The J segment lost 6 bases and the V segment lost 1 base, leaving 6 bases of the junction unmatched. CDR3 sequence: CASSLSRGRREQYF. The CDR3 bases are TGTGCCAGCAGCTTGTCCAGGGGGCGCCGCGAGCAGTACTTC.

The chain recombines TRBV2 with TRBJ2-1, with D possibly being TRBD2 (5 bases). V lost 7 bases and J lost 7, with 11 bases in between. Germline V CDR1 and CDR2: SNHLY, FYNNEI. The CDR3 totals 12 residues. The CDR3 coding sequence is TGTGCCAGCACCGGACTGGCGAATGAGCAGTTCTTC. Translated, it gives CASTGLANEQFF.

This clonotype came up a few times. The rearrangement uses TRBV7-9 and TRBJ1-1; D is possibly TRBD1 (5 bases). The V and J ends lost 1 base and 5 bases respectively, with 11 bases between them. This CDR3 region has 14 residues. Looked up from germline, CDR1 is SEHNR and CDR2 is FQNEAQ (reference sequence). Here the CDR3 DNA reads TGTGCCAGCAGCTTAGAGGGGACCGGGACTGAAGCTTTCTTT. It is translated as CASSLEGTGTEAFF.

The sample holds a few counts of this clonotype. The chain recombines TRBV27 with TRBJ1-6; D unclear. The CDR3 is made up of 15 amino acids. Germline assignment: CDR1 MNHEY and CDR2 SMNVEV (reference sequence). Trimming removed 2 bases at V and 4 bases at J, with 9 bases between. The CDR3 spells CASSLRPGYNSPLHF. The CDR3 DNA reads TGTGCCAGCAGTTTACGTCCGGGATATAATTCACCCCTCCACTTT.

This clonotype was observed at least ten times. The J gene is TRBJ2-2, the V gene TRBV5-1, with D possibly matching TRBD1 (6 bases). Germline CDR1 is SGHRS and CDR2 is YFSETQ. This CDR3 contains 15 residues. V lost 0 bases to trimming and J lost 0 bases, with 6 bases between them. The CDR3 loop is CASSLDRANTGELFF. CDR3 DNA sequence: TGCGCCAGCAGCTTGGACAGGGCGAACACCGGGGAGCTGTTTTTT.

This clonotype has just a few counts. The rearrangement uses TRBV5-1 and TRBJ1-3; 7 bases are shared with TRBD1. V lost 4 bases to trimming and J lost 0 bases; unmatched junction nucleotides: 4. Germline CDR1 reads SGHRS; CDR2 reads YFSETQ. The CDR3 has 15 amino acids. This CDR3 is CASSSGTDSGNTIYF. CDR3 nucleotide sequence: TGCGCCAGCAGCAGTGGGACAGACTCTGGAAACACCATATATTTT.

There are a few counts of this clonotype. This chain's CDR3 is CASSYSKRPDSYNEQFF. The CDR3 nucleotides are TGTGCCAGCAGTTACTCGAAGAGGCCTGACTCCTACAATGAGCAGTTCTTC. The chain uses TRBV6-2 or TRBV6-3 and TRBJ2-1; D is uncertain. The CDR3 has 17 amino acids. Germline V gene sequence: CDR1 MNHEY, CDR2 SVGEGT. The V gene lost 0 bases and the J gene lost 0 bases, with 12 bases spanning the gap.

This clonotype appeared a few times. The chain employs TRBV6-2 or TRBV6-3 and TRBJ2-1, with D uncertain. The CDR3 consists of 13 residues. Trimming took off 6 bases at V and 10 bases at J, with 16 bases between the two ends. From germline, CDR1 is MNHEY and CDR2 SVGEGT. The CDR3: CASSSETFVEQFF. The CDR3 DNA reads TGTGCCAGCAGCTCGGAGACATTCGTCGAGCAGTTCTTC.

This chain connects TRBV30 to TRBJ2-2; D is ambiguous. Trimming stripped 4 bases from V and 3 bases from J, with 12 bases between. This CDR3 has 14 residues. Germline V lookup: CDR1 GTSNPN, CDR2 SVGIG (reference sequence). The CDR3 reads CAWTRWQYTGELFF. CDR3 nucleotides: TGTGCCTGGACCAGATGGCAGTACACCGGGGAGCTGTTTTTT.

The chain joins TRBV6-2 or TRBV6-3 to TRBJ1-1, with D possibly matching TRBD1 (5 bases). This CDR3 region has 14 residues. V lost 2 bases, J lost 4 bases, and 11 bases lay in between. The V gene's germline CDR1 is MNHEY and CDR2 SVGEGT. The CDR3 nucleotides read TGTGCCAGCAGTTACCCTGGGGGAGGCACTGAAGCTTTCTTT. This translates into CASSYPGGGTEAFF.

V and J are TRBV6-5 and TRBJ1-6; the D is unclear. The CDR3 spans 15 residues. Germline values: CDR1 MNHEY, CDR2 SVGAGI. V shed 3 bases and J shed 0 bases, with 6 bases lying between them. CDR3 amino acids: CASSYQFSYNSPLHF. CDR3 coding DNA: TGTGCCAGCAGTTATCAGTTCTCCTATAATTCACCCCTCCACTTT.

J is TRBJ2-7 and V is TRBV25-1; D ambiguous. The CDR3 contains 14 residues. V was trimmed by 4 bases and J by 0 bases, leaving 10 bases between them. The germline CDR1 and CDR2 sequences are MGHDK and SYGVNS. The CDR3 sequence is CASSGYASSYEQYF. CDR3 DNA: TGTGCCAGCAGTGGCTACGCCAGCTCCTACGAGCAGTACTTC.

The chain joins TRBV7-6 to TRBJ2-1, with 9 bases identical to TRBD2. Germline values: CDR1 SGHVS, CDR2 FNYEAQ. The trim removed 2 bases at V and 0 bases at J, leaving 8 bases unmatched. The CDR3 sequence is 18 residues long. The CDR3 nucleotides are TGTGCCAGCAGCTTATCGCTAGCGGGAAAGAGCTCCTACAATGAGCAGTTCTTC. It is translated as CASSLSLAGKSSYNEQFF.

This clonotype showed up just a few times. V usage is TRBV5-1 and J usage is TRBJ2-1; D may correspond to TRBD1 or TRBD2 (6 bases each). This CDR3 has 15 residues. CDR1 and CDR2 from the germline V gene are SGHRS and YFSETQ. V was cut by 2 bases and J by 9 bases, with 18 bases left in between. DNA of the CDR3: TGCGCCAGCAGCTTCGCCGGGGGCCCTTCTGGTGAGCAGTTCTTC. Translation gives CASSFAGGPSGEQFF.

The chain couples TRBV28 to TRBJ2-1; D is unresolved. In germline, CDR1 is MDHEN, CDR2 SYDVKM. This CDR3 contains 12 residues. Between the trimmed V and J ends, which lost 3 bases and 9 bases, there was a span of 9 bases. DNA for the CDR3: TGTGCCAGCAGTTTCGGCAGAAGTGAGCAGTTCTTC. Translation: CASSFGRSEQFF. The whole variable domain, remainder taken from reference TRBV28 and TRBJ2-1, is DVKVTQSSRYLVKRTGEKVFLECVQDMDHENMFWYRQDPGLGLRLIYFSYDVKMKEKGDIPEGYSVSREKKERFSLILESASTNQTSMYLCASSFGRSEQFFGPGTRLTVL.

This clonotype showed up just a few times. The chain employs TRBV28 and TRBJ2-1; 7 positions match TRBD1. The CDR3 totals 15 residues. Losses at the gene ends were 7 bases for V and 2 bases for J; bases not matched to a gene: 8. The germline V gene encodes CDR1 MDHEN and CDR2 SYDVKM. CDR3 residues: CASTHDRDTYNEQFF. In DNA form, the CDR3 reads TGTGCCAGCACCCATGACAGGGATACCTACAATGAGCAGTTCTTC.

This clonotype was found a few times. The chain carries TRBV27 and TRBJ2-1; 7 bases line up with TRBD1. From germline, CDR1 is MNHEY and CDR2 SMNVEV (reference sequence). Germline trimming cut 2 bases from V and 3 bases from J; bases unmatched to any gene: 1. The CDR3 is made up of 14 amino acids. This CDR3 is CASSLGTDYNEQFF. The CDR3 bases are TGTGCCAGCAGTTTAGGGACAGACTACAATGAGCAGTTCTTC.

This clonotype is a singleton in its sample. The genes are TRBV9 and TRBJ1-2; D possibly corresponds to TRBD1 (6 bases). The V gene lost 0 bases and the J gene lost 4 bases, with 19 bases spanning the gap. This CDR3 has 17 residues. The germline gives CDR1 SGDLS, CDR2 YYNGEE. The CDR3 loop reads CASSVGPETGESYGYTF. The CDR3 DNA reads TGTGCCAGCAGCGTAGGACCGGAGACAGGTGAATCCTATGGCTACACCTTC.

The chain joins TRBV7-2 to TRBJ2-6; D is undetermined. Between the trimmed V and J ends, which lost 1 base and 4 bases, there was a span of 8 bases. This CDR3 is 15 amino acids long. Per the germline V gene, CDR1 is SGHTA and CDR2 is FQGNSA. The CDR3 region is CASSLDVPGANVLTF. In DNA, the CDR3 is TGTGCCAGCAGCTTAGACGTTCCGGGGGCCAACGTCCTGACTTTC.

This clonotype was counted a few times. V usage is TRBV5-1 and J usage is TRBJ2-7; 7 bases align to TRBD1. The CDR3 loop spans 12 amino acids. CDR1 and CDR2 (germline): SGHRS, YFSETQ. The trim removed 4 bases at V and 6 bases at J, leaving 4 bases unmatched. As DNA, the CDR3 is TGCGCCAGCAGCGTGGACAGGACCGAGCAGTACTTC. Protein product: CASSVDRTEQYF.

This chain joins TRBV20-1 and TRBJ2-7; D uncertain. The CDR3 consists of 15 residues. V was pared by 0 bases and J by 0 bases, with 12 bases between. Per the germline V gene, CDR1 is DFQATT and CDR2 is SNEGSKA (reference sequence). In DNA form, the CDR3 reads TGCAGTGCTAGAGATTGGGTGAAAGGCTCCTACGAGCAGTACTTC. Encoded protein: CSARDWVKGSYEQYF.

The chain links TRBV29-1 to TRBJ2-3; 7 nucleotides match TRBD2. Germline V gives CDR1 SQVTM, CDR2 ANQGSEA. This CDR3 has 15 residues. This CDR3 is CSGLSGSGGTDTQYF. The CDR3 DNA is TGCAGTGGGCTCTCAGGGAGCGGGGGCACAGATACGCAGTATTTT.